The 31 T cell receptor beta chains below were found in one sample sequenced in a study of blood T cell repertoires in COVID-19. Some clones are missing from TCRdb's copy, which holds only in-frame ones; the method was immunoSEQ multiplex PCR. The sample has fewer than 500,000 clones, 87% seen once; the top ten hold under 2.5%. The sample was PBMCs or T cells enriched from blood (not recorded which). Source of these receptors: a woman younger than 35 with acute COVID-19.

The rearrangement joins TRBV3-1 (or the pseudogene TRBV3-2) to TRBJ2-2; D might be TRBD1 (6 bases). Deletions cut 4 bases from V and 6 bases from J, with 9 bases between. CDR1 is LGHDT and CDR2 is YNNKEL in the germline V gene (reference sequence). This CDR3 spans 13 amino acids. This CDR3 reads CASSLTGPGELFF. Here the CDR3 DNA reads TGTGCCAGCAGCCTAACAGGGCCCGGGGAGCTGTTTTTT.

This chain joins TRBV5-1 and TRBJ2-6; D remains unclear. Germline V gene lookup returns CDR1 SGHRS and CDR2 YFSETQ. Trimming removed 6 bases from V and 1 base from J, with 11 bases in between. The CDR3 runs to 15 residues. For the CDR3, the DNA is TGCGCCAGCAACGGCGGCCTTTCTGGGGCCAACGTCCTGACTTTC. It is translated as CASNGGLSGANVLTF.

V and J are TRBV2 and TRBJ2-1, with D possibly TRBD2 on 6 matching bases. From germline, CDR1 is SNHLY and CDR2 FYNNEI. V dropped 3 bases and J dropped 13 bases, with 13 bases sitting between them. The CDR3 extends over 12 amino acids. The chain's CDR3 is CASSDGAGPQFF. The DNA for the CDR3 is TGTGCCAGCAGTGACGGCGCGGGGCCTCAGTTCTTC.

The gene calls are TRBV9 and TRBJ1-5; D unclear. V gave up 0 bases and J gave up 1 base, with 8 bases separating them. Germline V CDR1 and CDR2: SGDLS, YYNGEE. The CDR3 spans 15 residues. CDR3: CASSVDGLSNQPQHF. The CDR3 bases are TGTGCCAGCAGCGTAGACGGACTGAGCAATCAGCCCCAGCATTTT.

The V gene is TRBV2, the J gene TRBJ2-3; the D is unclear. The CDR3 has 14 residues. Trimming left V 0 bases short and J 8 bases short, with 12 bases between. Germline CDR1 and CDR2: SNHLY and FYNNEI. CDR3 region: CASSEATTFGTQYF. The CDR3 DNA reads as TGTGCCAGCAGTGAAGCCACCACTTTCGGTACGCAGTATTTT.

J is TRBJ1-2 and V is TRBV5-6; 10 nucleotides line up with TRBD1. Germline CDR1 SGHDT, CDR2 YYEEEE. The V segment lost 2 bases and the J segment 8 bases; nucleotides outside the gene matches: 6. The length of the CDR3 is 14 residues. CDR3 in amino acids: CASSFPTGGEGYTF. DNA for the CDR3: TGTGCCAGCAGCTTCCCGACAGGGGGCGAGGGCTACACCTTC.

A single count supports this clone. V usage is TRBV5-1 and J usage is TRBJ2-3; 9 positions match TRBD2. J gave up 2 bases and V 0 bases, and 4 bases lay outside the gene matches. The CDR3 extends over 16 amino acids. Germline V lookup: CDR1 SGHRS, CDR2 YFSETQ. CDR3 nucleotides: TGCGCCAGCAGCTTGGGCAGCGGGGGGCACACAGATACGCAGTATTTT. Its protein is CASSLGSGGHTDTQYF.

This clone showed up many times. The chain recombines TRBV3-1 (or the pseudogene TRBV3-2) with TRBJ2-1; D is possibly TRBD1 (5 bases). The ends were cut back, 5 bases at V and 0 bases at J, with 11 bases in the middle. CDR1 is LGHDT and CDR2 is YNNKEL in the germline V gene (reference sequence). The CDR3 has 15 amino acids. Written as DNA, the CDR3 is TGTGCCAGCAGCAGACAGTTGAGCTCCTACAATGAGCAGTTCTTC. This codes for CASSRQLSSYNEQFF.

Only a few counts were recorded for this clone. This chain links TRBV10-2 with TRBJ2-2; 11 bases are a match to TRBD2. The junction had 3 bases not matched to a gene; V was cut back by 4 bases and J by 5 bases. Germline loops: CDR1 WSHSY, CDR2 SAAADI. This CDR3 contains 15 residues. The CDR3 loop reads CASSGWTSGTGELFF. The CDR3, as DNA: TGCGCCAGCAGTGGGTGGACTAGCGGGACCGGGGAGCTGTTTTTT.

The V gene is TRBV18, the J gene TRBJ1-2, with a tentative D call TRBD1 (6 bases). V was clipped by 2 bases and J by 8 bases, with 9 bases between them. The length of the CDR3 is 12 residues. From germline, CDR1 is KGHSH and CDR2 LQKENI. Here the CDR3 reads CASSPGGTGYTF. CDR3 in DNA: TGTGCCAGCTCACCAGGGGGCACGGGCTACACCTTC.

This clone was counted once. V is TRBV19 and J is TRBJ1-2; D not certain. V lost 9 bases, J lost 2 bases, and 13 bases lay in between. Germline V gives CDR1 LNHDA, CDR2 SQIVND (reference sequence). The CDR3 is 13 amino acids. CDR3 loop: CARRKDSNYGYTF. The DNA for the CDR3 is TGTGCCAGGCGGAAAGACTCCAACTATGGCTACACCTTC.

This sequence joins TRBV4-1 and TRBJ1-1; TRBD1 aligns across 10 bases. Losses at the gene ends were 3 bases for V and 8 bases for J; bases not matched to a gene: 9. Germline loops: CDR1 MGHRA, CDR2 YSYEKL. The CDR3 has 15 residues. In DNA form, the CDR3 reads TGCGCCAGCAGCCACGAATACGGACAGGGGGGGGAAGCTTTCTTT. This sequence encodes CASSHEYGQGGEAFF.

The DNA for the CDR3 is TGTGCCAGTAGTATAGATTCCACAGTCTACGAGCAGTACTTC. Protein sequence: CASSIDSTVYEQYF. V and J are TRBV19 and TRBJ2-7, with no clear D. Germline values: CDR1 LNHDA, CDR2 SQIVND (reference sequence). This CDR3 is 14 amino acids long. The V end was cut by 0 bases, the J end by 3 bases, with 9 bases between.

The V and J genes are TRBV5-1 and TRBJ2-3; 8 bases match TRBD1. Germline V gene sequence: CDR1 SGHRS, CDR2 YFSETQ. The CDR3 length is 15 residues. Germline trimming cut 7 bases from V and 0 bases from J; bases unmatched to any gene: 7. In DNA, the CDR3 is TGCGCCAGCGATATGACAGGGGTTAGCACAGATACGCAGTATTTT. Its translation: CASDMTGVSTDTQYF.

V and J are TRBV5-1 and TRBJ1-1; D remains ambiguous. In germline, CDR1 is SGHRS, CDR2 YFSETQ. CDR3 length: 13 residues. V lost 2 bases to trimming and J lost 7 bases, with 12 bases between them. CDR3 coding DNA: TGCGCCAGCAGCTTTACCGGCGAGGATGAAGCTTTCTTT. Protein: CASSFTGEDEAFF.

The chain recombines TRBV14 with TRBJ2-3; the match to TRBD1 covers 8 bases. The CDR3 spans 19 residues. V lost 1 base, J lost 0 bases, and 12 bases stayed unmatched. CDR1 and CDR2 (germline): SGHDN, FVKESK. The CDR3 region is CASSQVKRRQGSSTDTQYF. CDR3 sequence (DNA): TGTGCCAGCAGCCAAGTCAAGCGTCGACAGGGGTCAAGCACAGATACGCAGTATTTT.

This rearrangement joins TRBV11-1 to TRBJ2-3; 11 bases are shared with TRBD1. The CDR3 consists of 15 residues. V trimming: 7 bases; J trimming: 5 bases; junction bases outside the gene matches: 8. Germline-derived CDR1 and CDR2 are SGHAT and FQDESV (reference sequence). CDR3 residues: CASTSSGTGGDTQYF. The CDR3, as DNA: TGTGCCAGCACCTCCTCCGGGACAGGGGGAGATACGCAGTATTTT.

CDR3 residues: CASSFGQKSSYEQYF. Here the CDR3 DNA reads TGTGCCAGCAGCTTTGGACAGAAGAGCTCCTACGAGCAGTACTTC. The chain joins TRBV6-5 to TRBJ2-7; tentatively, D is TRBD1 (6 bases). The V end was cut by 6 bases, the J end by 0 bases, with 15 bases between. This CDR3 is built from 15 residues. Per the germline V gene, CDR1 is MNHEY and CDR2 is SVGAGI.

The chain joins TRBV5-1 to TRBJ2-1; TRBD2 is a possible D gene (5 bases). This CDR3 has 15 amino acids. Looked up from germline, CDR1 is SGHRS and CDR2 is YFSETQ. The V end was cut by 4 bases, the J end by 6 bases, with 17 bases between. CDR3 in DNA: TGCGCCAGCAGCCCCATAGGCACTACTAGCAATGAGCAGTTCTTC. It yields the protein CASSPIGTTSNEQFF.

This clone was recorded once. The chain employs TRBV29-1 and TRBJ1-1; 8 bases map to TRBD1. Trimming removed 3 bases from V and 10 bases from J; junction bases left unmatched: 19. CDR3 length: 16 amino acids. CDR1 and CDR2 from the germline V gene are SQVTM and ANQGSEA. The CDR3 bases are TGCAGCGTTGATTTGTCAGGGGGCTTGACGTGGTCGGGAGCTTTCTTT. As protein: CSVDLSGGLTWSGAFF.

J is TRBJ2-1 and V is TRBV19; TRBD2 might be the D (7 bases). The CDR3 length is 14 residues. Trimming took 5 bases from V and 10 from J, leaving 18 bases between them. Germline V CDR1 and CDR2: LNHDA, SQIVND (reference sequence). Written as DNA, the CDR3 is TGTGCCAGTAGTCAGGGGAGGGCCACATGGGAGCAGTTCTTC. It translates to CASSQGRATWEQFF. Full variable domain (remainder filled in from reference TRBV19 and TRBJ2-1): DGGITQSPKYLFRKEGQNVTLSCEQNLNHDAMYWYRQDPGQGLRLIYYSQIVNDFQKGDIAEGYSVSREKKESFPLTVTSAQKNPTAFYLCASSQGRATWEQFFGPGTRLTVL.

This chain connects TRBV27 to TRBJ1-2; D is possibly TRBD1 (6 bases). This CDR3 has 12 amino acids. Germline V gene lookup returns CDR1 MNHEY and CDR2 SMNVEV (reference sequence). The V end lost 6 bases, the J end lost 3 bases, and 8 bases lay between the germline ends. The CDR3 DNA follows: TGTGCCAGCAGGACAGGTCACTATGGCTACACCTTC. As protein: CASRTGHYGYTF.

The V call is TRBV27, the J call TRBJ1-5; 10 bases are a match to TRBD1. CDR3 length equals 15 residues. Trimming cost V 2 bases and J 4 bases; bases outside gene matches: 2. Germline CDR1 reads MNHEY; CDR2 reads SMNVEV (reference sequence). The CDR3 loop is CASSLVGQGNQPQHF. DNA for the CDR3: TGTGCCAGCAGTTTAGTGGGACAGGGGAATCAGCCCCAGCATTTT.

The chain uses TRBV5-1 and TRBJ1-4; the D gene is possibly TRBD1 (6 bases). The V gene lost 2 bases and the J gene lost 3 bases, with 11 bases spanning the gap. CDR3 length equals 15 residues. Germline CDR1 and CDR2: SGHRS and YFSETQ. The CDR3 protein is CASSFLGAANEKLFF. CDR3 DNA sequence: TGCGCCAGCAGCTTTTTGGGGGCCGCTAATGAAAAACTGTTTTTT.

The chain carries TRBV2 and TRBJ1-4; D remains ambiguous. Germline V gene sequence: CDR1 SNHLY, CDR2 FYNNEI. The CDR3 is 13 residues long. Deletions cut 3 bases from V and 4 bases from J, with 6 bases between. The CDR3 nucleotides read TGTGCCAGCAGTGATACAGTTAATGAAAAACTGTTTTTT. This codes for CASSDTVNEKLFF.

V and J are TRBV19 and TRBJ1-2; D remains ambiguous. CDR1 and CDR2 from the germline V gene are LNHDA and SQIVND (reference sequence). V was pared by 10 bases and J by 4 bases, with 16 bases between. The CDR3 consists of 13 residues. In nucleotides, the CDR3 is TGTGCCACCGACAACGTTTTGGGCTATGGCTACACCTTC. Its protein is CATDNVLGYGYTF. The full variable domain, rest sourced from reference TRBV19 and TRBJ1-2, is DGGITQSPKYLFRKEGQNVTLSCEQNLNHDAMYWYRQDPGQGLRLIYYSQIVNDFQKGDIAEGYSVSREKKESFPLTVTSAQKNPTAFYLCATDNVLGYGYTFGSGTRLTVV.

The rearrangement joins TRBV15 to TRBJ2-1; the match to TRBD2 covers 12 bases. V was pared by 1 base and J by 8 bases, with 3 bases of the junction left unmatched. Germline values: CDR1 LNHNV, CDR2 YYDKDF (reference sequence). The CDR3 loop spans 15 amino acids. This CDR3 reads CATSRGLAGVDEQFF. The CDR3 region has the DNA TGTGCCACCAGCAGAGGACTAGCGGGAGTAGATGAGCAGTTCTTC.

The chain combines TRBV10-1 with TRBJ2-5, with D possibly TRBD1 on 6 matching bases. From germline, CDR1 is WNHNN and CDR2 SYGVQD (reference sequence). The CDR3 loop spans 14 amino acids. With 5 bases removed from V and 1 base from J, the gap between germline ends came to 11 bases. DNA of the CDR3: TGCGCCAGCAGTTCCGGACAGATCCAAGAGACCCAGTACTTC. Its translation is CASSSGQIQETQYF.

The chain combines TRBV19 with TRBJ2-1, with unresolved D. Per the germline V gene, CDR1 is LNHDA and CDR2 is SQIVND (reference sequence). V gave up 6 bases and J gave up 6 bases, with 6 bases separating them. The CDR3 spans 11 residues. In DNA, the CDR3 is TGTGCCAGTAGCGTTCTCAATGAGCAGTTCTTC. Translating gives CASSVLNEQFF.

The chain couples TRBV3-1 (or the pseudogene TRBV3-2) to TRBJ2-7; TRBD2 agrees at 7 bases. The germline CDR1 and CDR2 sequences are LGHDT and YNNKEL (reference sequence). J gave up 5 bases and V 0 bases, and 1 base lay outside the gene matches. This CDR3 region has 13 residues. This CDR3 is CASSQDGGDEQYF. CDR3 bases: TGTGCCAGCAGCCAAGATGGGGGGGACGAGCAGTACTTC.

The chain recombines TRBV9 with TRBJ2-1; 14 positions match TRBD2. CDR3 length equals 17 residues. V shed 4 bases and J 4 bases; nucleotides not matched to a gene: 7. Germline V gives CDR1 SGDLS, CDR2 YYNGEE. CDR3 loop: CASSPLTSGGVYNEQFF. For the CDR3, the DNA is TGTGCCAGCAGCCCTCTGACTAGCGGGGGGGTTTACAATGAGCAGTTCTTC. Full variable domain (missing parts from reference TRBV9 and TRBJ2-1): DSGVTQTPKHLITATGQRVTLRCSPRSGDLSVYWYQQSLDQGLQFLIQYYNGEERAKGNILERFSAQQFPDLHSELNLSSLELGDSALYFCASSPLTSGGVYNEQFFGPGTRLTVL.